This TCR beta chain appears in the sequencing data of a study of blood T cell repertoires in COVID-19. CDR3 length: 13 residues. J lost 7 bases, V lost 7 bases, and 6 bases had no gene match. Germline V lookup: CDR1 SNHLY, CDR2 FYNNEI. Residents of about two dozen US areas, aged about 18 to 100 years, made up the participants. Authors' methods: Scientists estimated how many nucleated cells there were by amplifying reference gene primers. The protocol was immunoSEQ multiplex PCR, while the TCRdb copy is restricted to in-frame clones and leaves out a portion. V, J and clone size are taken as reported in that table, and D and trimming were inferred from the DNA itself. This sample yields about 380,000 clones, of which roughly 84% are seen a single time; 2.5% to 3% belongs to the top ten.

Sequenced: PBMCs or T cells enriched from blood (not recorded which). The chain joins TRBV2 to TRBJ2-2, with 7 nucleotides matching TRBD2. This receptor was identified in a young woman who had recovered from COVID-19. CDR3 nucleotide sequence: TGTGCCAGCACTGCTAGCGGTGTCGGGGAGCTGTTTTTT. Translated: CASTASGVGELFF.